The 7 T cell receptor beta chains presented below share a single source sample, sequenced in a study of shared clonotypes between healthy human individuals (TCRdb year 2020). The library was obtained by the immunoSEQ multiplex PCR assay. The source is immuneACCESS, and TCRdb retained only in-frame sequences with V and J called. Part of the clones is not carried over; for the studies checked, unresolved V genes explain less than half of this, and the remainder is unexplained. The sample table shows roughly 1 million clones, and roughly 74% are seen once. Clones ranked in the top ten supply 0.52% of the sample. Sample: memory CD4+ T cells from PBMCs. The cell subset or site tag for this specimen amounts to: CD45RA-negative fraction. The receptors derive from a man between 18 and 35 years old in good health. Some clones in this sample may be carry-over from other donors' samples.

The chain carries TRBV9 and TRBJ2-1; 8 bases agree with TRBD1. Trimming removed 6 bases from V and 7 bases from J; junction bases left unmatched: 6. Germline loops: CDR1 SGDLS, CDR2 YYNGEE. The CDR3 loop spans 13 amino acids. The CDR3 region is CASKTTGGNEQFF. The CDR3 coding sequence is TGTGCCAGCAAGACCACAGGGGGGAATGAGCAGTTCTTC.

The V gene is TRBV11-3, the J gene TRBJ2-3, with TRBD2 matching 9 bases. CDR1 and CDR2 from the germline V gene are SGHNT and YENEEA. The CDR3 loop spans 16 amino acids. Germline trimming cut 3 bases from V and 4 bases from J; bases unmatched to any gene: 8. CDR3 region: CASSFSGSTQADTQYF. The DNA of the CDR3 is TGTGCCAGCAGCTTTAGCGGGAGCACACAGGCAGATACGCAGTATTTT.

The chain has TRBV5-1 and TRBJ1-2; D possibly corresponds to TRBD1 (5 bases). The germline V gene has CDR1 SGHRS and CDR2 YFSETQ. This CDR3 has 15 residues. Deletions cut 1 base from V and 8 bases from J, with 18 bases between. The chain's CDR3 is CASSLSGTTSGGYTF. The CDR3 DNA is TGCGCCAGCAGCTTGTCCGGGACGACCTCCGGGGGCTACACCTTC.

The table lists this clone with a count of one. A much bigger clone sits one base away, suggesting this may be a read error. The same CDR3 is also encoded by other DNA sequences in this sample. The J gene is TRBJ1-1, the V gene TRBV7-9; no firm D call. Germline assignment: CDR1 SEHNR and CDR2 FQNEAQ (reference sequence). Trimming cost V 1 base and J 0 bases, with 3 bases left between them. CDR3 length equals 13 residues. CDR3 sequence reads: CASSLGMNTEAFF. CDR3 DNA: TGTGCCAGCAGCTTAGGTATGAACACTGAAGCTTTCTTT. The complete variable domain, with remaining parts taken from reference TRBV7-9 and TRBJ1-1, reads DTGVSQNPRHKITKRGQNVTFRCDPISEHNRLYWYRQTLGQGPEFLTYFQNEAQLEKSRLLSDRFSAERPKGSFSTLEIQRTEQGDSAMYLCASSLGMNTEAFFGQGTRLTVV.

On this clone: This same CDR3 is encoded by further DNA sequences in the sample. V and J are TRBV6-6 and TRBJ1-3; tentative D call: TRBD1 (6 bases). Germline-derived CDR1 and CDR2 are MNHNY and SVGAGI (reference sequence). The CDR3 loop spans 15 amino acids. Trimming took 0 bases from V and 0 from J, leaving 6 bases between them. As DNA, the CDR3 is TGTGCCAGCAGTTACTCAGGGGGCTCTGGAAACACCATATATTTT. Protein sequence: CASSYSGGSGNTIYF.

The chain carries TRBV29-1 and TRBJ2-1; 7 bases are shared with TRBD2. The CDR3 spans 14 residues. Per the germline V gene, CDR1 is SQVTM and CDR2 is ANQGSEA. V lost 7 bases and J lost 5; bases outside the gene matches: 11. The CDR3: CSGITGTTNNEQFF. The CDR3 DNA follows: TGCAGCGGAATCACGGGGACTACTAACAATGAGCAGTTCTTC.

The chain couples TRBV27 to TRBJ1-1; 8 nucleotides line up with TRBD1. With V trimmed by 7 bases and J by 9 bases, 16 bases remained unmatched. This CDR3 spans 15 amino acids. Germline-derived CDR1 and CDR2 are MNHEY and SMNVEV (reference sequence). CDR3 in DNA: TGTGCCAGCACGACCTTAGACAGGGGCCCTGGTAAAGCTTTCTTT. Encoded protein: CASTTLDRGPGKAFF.